This T cell receptor (beta chain) was recorded in a study of T cells in localized non-small cell lung cancer. Overall study findings and caveats: When the top 100 tumor clones were examined, a median about 60 of them also appeared in the adjacent lung, which was paired and uninvolved. The study linked higher blood T cell density to longer overall survival.

The CDR3 has 19 amino acids. Measured with immunoSEQ multiplex PCR; TCRdb has only the in-frame clones, and not every one. The sample yields roughly 40,000 clones, about 87% seen once. Regarding this clone: The antigen is undetermined.

The V gene is TRBV21-1, the J gene TRBJ1-3. TRBV21-1 is classified as a pseudogene. The source is a woman aged 40 to 75 with stage I lung adenocarcinoma. Material: peripheral blood, obtained before any cancer treatment. DNA of the CDR3: TGTGCCAGCAGCAAAAACCCGTTTGGGGGGGTAAAACCTGGAAACACCATATATTTT. Its translation: CASSKNPFGGVKPGNTIYF.